This passage covers 21 T cell receptor beta chains from one sample sequenced in a study of blood T cell repertoires in COVID-19. Produced via immunoSEQ multiplex PCR; TCRdb's table is partial and in-frame only. The table shows approximately 290,000 clones, with roughly 88% occurring only once. Material for sequencing was peripheral blood. Every receptor here comes from a human donor with COVID-19, enrolled during active disease. The donor label of this sample is uncertain.

The V gene is TRBV2, the J gene TRBJ1-2; D might be TRBD1 (6 bases). V lost 3 bases and J 3 bases, leaving 14 bases between the germline ends. The CDR3 runs to 15 residues. Germline CDR1 reads SNHLY; CDR2 reads FYNNEI. The CDR3 DNA follows: TGTGCCAGCAGTGAGGGAACTACAGGGTACTATGGCTACACCTTC. Translation: CASSEGTTGYYGYTF.

The chain carries TRBV2 and TRBJ2-7; 8 nucleotides agree with TRBD2. The CDR3 consists of 17 residues. The germline gives CDR1 SNHLY, CDR2 FYNNEI. V dropped 7 bases and J dropped 1; count of bases not matched to a gene: 15. This CDR3 reads CASKRDSISGTSYEQYF. In nucleotides, the CDR3 is TGTGCCAGCAAACGGGACTCGATTAGCGGGACTTCCTACGAGCAGTACTTC.

This sequence joins TRBV6-5 and TRBJ1-5; D might be TRBD1 (5 bases). The CDR3 has 13 residues. Trimming pared 8 bases from V and 4 bases from J, leaving 12 bases between. Per germline, CDR1 MNHEY and CDR2 SVGAGI. The CDR3: CASSRTPNQPQHF. In DNA form, the CDR3 reads TGTGCCAGCTCCAGGACACCAAATCAGCCCCAGCATTTT.

Only a few counts were recorded for this clone. The chain couples TRBV12-3 or TRBV12-4 to TRBJ2-7; D remains ambiguous. With 1 base removed from V and 0 bases from J, the gap between germline ends came to 4 bases. The CDR3 sequence is 13 residues long. The DNA of the CDR3 is TGTGCCAGCAGTTTAGGTAGCTCCTACGAGCAGTACTTC. Translation: CASSLGSSYEQYF.

This clone showed up just once. This chain connects TRBV9 to TRBJ2-5; TRBD2 is a possible D gene (6 bases). V dropped 3 bases and J dropped 5 bases, with 20 bases sitting between them. CDR1 and CDR2 (germline): SGDLS, YYNGEE. The CDR3 runs to 16 residues. This CDR3 reads CASSEIGTSTGETQYF. CDR3 bases: TGTGCCAGCAGCGAAATCGGGACTTCAACGGGGGAGACCCAGTACTTC.

The chain carries TRBV28 and TRBJ1-1; TRBD1 aligns across 9 bases. V gave up 1 base and J gave up 6 bases; unmatched junction bases: 9. Germline V lookup: CDR1 MDHEN, CDR2 SYDVKM. This CDR3 is 16 amino acids long. The CDR3 DNA reads as TGTGCCAGCAGTTTATTGACCGGGACAGGGTCTCCTGAAGCTTTCTTT. This gives the protein CASSLLTGTGSPEAFF.

This chain uses TRBV20-1 with TRBJ2-7, with D uncertain. Trimming pared 3 bases from V and 2 bases from J, leaving 8 bases between. Germline V gene data show CDR1 as DFQATT and CDR2 as SNEGSKA (reference sequence). The CDR3 contains 12 residues. This CDR3 is CSASAVTYEQYF. Written as DNA, the CDR3 is TGCAGTGCTAGTGCGGTAACCTACGAGCAGTACTTC.

The chain couples TRBV30 to TRBJ1-1, with a weak D call TRBD1 (6 bases). Per the germline V gene, CDR1 is GTSNPN and CDR2 is SVGIG (reference sequence). The CDR3 length is 12 residues. V was trimmed by 2 bases and J by 3 bases, leaving 7 bases between them. DNA for the CDR3: TGTGCCTGGAGTACAGGGTACACTGAAGCTTTCTTT. Translated: CAWSTGYTEAFF.

This chain links TRBV30 with TRBJ1-4; D unresolved. V lost 2 bases to trimming and J lost 5 bases, with 9 bases between them. The CDR3 is 13 residues long. Germline CDR1 is GTSNPN and CDR2 is SVGIG (reference sequence). CDR3 region: CAWSFHENEKLFF. CDR3 in DNA: TGTGCCTGGAGTTTCCACGAGAATGAAAAACTGTTTTTT.

This clone was detected only a few times. The rearrangement links TRBV18 to TRBJ1-2; D remains unclear. The CDR3 is 13 amino acids. The V gene's germline CDR1 is KGHSH and CDR2 LQKENI. Trimming cost V 6 bases and J 7 bases, with 15 bases left between them. Here the CDR3 DNA reads TGTGCCAGCTCCGGCTCGGAGGCCGGTGGCTACACCTTC. Translating gives CASSGSEAGGYTF. Full variable domain (missing parts from reference TRBV18 and TRBJ1-2): NAGVMQNPRHLVRRRGQEARLRCSPMKGHSHVYWYRQLPEEGLKFMVYLQKENIIDESGMPKERFSAEFPKEGPSILRIQQVVRGDSAAYFCASSGSEAGGYTFGSGTRLTVV.

This clone was counted between two and nine times. V usage is TRBV3-1 (or the pseudogene TRBV3-2) and J usage is TRBJ2-1; 9 nucleotides align to TRBD2. The germline V gene has CDR1 LGHDT and CDR2 YNNKEL (reference sequence). J was trimmed by 4 bases and V by 4 bases; bases with no gene match: 5. This CDR3 has 15 residues. CDR3 loop: CASSPGAGGYNEQFF. DNA for the CDR3: TGTGCCAGCAGCCCGGGAGCGGGAGGTTACAATGAGCAGTTCTTC.

V and J are TRBV12-3 or TRBV12-4 and TRBJ2-7; 9 bases fit TRBD1. V was pared by 4 bases and J by 12 bases, with 7 bases of the junction left unmatched. This CDR3 spans 12 amino acids. The DNA for the CDR3 is TGTGCCAGCAGTTCGGGACAGGGCTCCTTGTACTTC. Translating it yields CASSSGQGSLYF.

This chain joins TRBV28 and TRBJ2-2; TRBD2 matches 16 bases. The junction had 10 bases not matched to a gene; V was cut back by 3 bases and J by 6 bases. CDR1 MDHEN and CDR2 SYDVKM come from the germline V gene. The CDR3 runs 19 residues. The CDR3 sequence is CASSLPGLAGGGLPGELFF. CDR3 nucleotides: TGTGCCAGCAGTTTGCCGGGACTAGCGGGAGGGGGGCTCCCCGGGGAGCTGTTTTTT.

The chain couples TRBV7-2 to TRBJ2-1; TRBD2 is a possible D gene (6 bases). The CDR3 is 14 residues long. From germline, CDR1 is SGHTA and CDR2 FQGNSA. V was shortened by 5 bases and J by 7 bases, with 15 bases between the two germline ends. CDR3 sequence (DNA): TGTGCCAGCAGCGCCCGACTAGGGAAGAATGAGCAGTTCTTC. Its translation: CASSARLGKNEQFF.

The chain joins TRBV7-3 to TRBJ2-2, with TRBD2 as a possible D gene (5 bases). Germline V gene lookup returns CDR1 SGHTA and CDR2 FQGTGA. The ends were cut back, 2 bases at V and 7 bases at J, with 11 bases in the middle. This CDR3 is built from 14 residues. The DNA for the CDR3 is TGTGCCAGCAGCTTAGCGGGCCCAGGCGGGGAGCTGTTTTTT. Its translation is CASSLAGPGGELFF.

The chain is built from TRBV5-4 and TRBJ2-2, with TRBD1 as a possible D gene (7 bases). Between the trimmed V and J ends, which lost 3 bases and 7 bases, there was a span of 13 bases. The CDR3 sequence is 14 residues long. Germline loops: CDR1 SGHNT, CDR2 YYREEE (reference sequence). The DNA for the CDR3 is TGTGCCAGCAGCTCTCAGGGGGGAAACGGGGAGCTGTTTTTT. This codes for CASSSQGGNGELFF.

V gene TRBV6-6 combines with J gene TRBJ2-2, with a possible D match to TRBD1 (5 bases). The CDR3 totals 13 residues. Germline CDR1 and CDR2: MNHNY and SVGAGI (reference sequence). Deletions cut 6 bases from V and 6 bases from J, with 11 bases between. The CDR3 bases are TGTGCCAGCAGCTCCCTAGGGGCCGGGGAGCTGTTTTTT. It yields the protein CASSSLGAGELFF.

The chain carries TRBV27 and TRBJ1-2, with 7 bases lining up with TRBD1. The CDR3 contains 13 residues. V lost 6 bases, J lost 6 bases, and 7 bases stayed unmatched. CDR1 and CDR2 from the germline V gene are MNHEY and SMNVEV (reference sequence). The CDR3 region is CASRDDRVDGYTF. CDR3 DNA: TGTGCCAGCAGGGACGACAGGGTTGATGGCTACACCTTC.

V usage is TRBV19 and J usage is TRBJ1-4; D is perhaps TRBD1 (6 bases). CDR1 is LNHDA and CDR2 is SQIVND in the germline V gene (reference sequence). This CDR3 region has 15 residues. Trimming removed 0 bases at V and 6 bases at J, with 11 bases between. CDR3 in amino acids: CASSIDGTGYEKLFF. CDR3 bases: TGTGCCAGTAGTATAGATGGCACAGGGTATGAAAAACTGTTTTTT.

The sample holds one count of this clone. This rearrangement joins TRBV11-3 to TRBJ1-1; the D gene is possibly TRBD1 (6 bases). Germline V gene lookup returns CDR1 SGHNT and CDR2 YENEEA. CDR3 length: 13 residues. Trimming took 6 bases from V and 2 from J, leaving 10 bases between them. CDR3 DNA: TGTGCCAGCAGGGAAGGGGGAAACACTGAAGCTTTCTTT. Its protein product is CASREGGNTEAFF.

This chain links TRBV2 with TRBJ1-5; D not resolved. The CDR3 contains 13 residues. The germline gives CDR1 SNHLY, CDR2 FYNNEI. V was trimmed by 5 bases and J by 11 bases, leaving 16 bases between them. CDR3 bases: TGTGCCAGCAGTTACGCCTGGAGAGAGGCCCAGCATTTT. This encodes CASSYAWREAQHF. The full variable domain, with the rest looked up from reference TRBV2 and TRBJ1-5, is EPEVTQTPSHQVTQMGQEVILRCVPISNHLYFYWYRQILGQKVEFLVSFYNNEISEKSEIFDDQFSVERPDGSNFTLKIRSTKLEDSAMYFCASSYAWREAQHFGDGTRLSIL.